This T cell receptor beta chain emerged from a study of cytomegalovirus exposure and HLA in healthy donors. On the study more broadly: Among the 300 to 500 donors who were genotyped, approximately 83% fell in the genetic ancestry cluster that is associated with self-reported Caucasian donors.

About this clone itself: As yet, its antigen is unknown.

The V and J ends lost 5 bases and 4 bases, in that order; junction bases with no gene match: 8. The CDR3 runs to 15 residues. Germline V CDR1 and CDR2: LNHNV, YYDKDF (reference sequence). Broader study findings: When a later analysis was performed, an Asian-associated ancestry cluster reportedly had fewer N-insertions than the roughly 690-donor mean. Solely CMV serostatus was available to characterize immune exposure.

PCR amplification relied on 60 Vbeta primers (plus 13 Jbeta primers). Data came from immunoSEQ multiplex PCR; TCRdb stores just in-frame clones and leaves some out. Of under 130,000 clones listed, around four fifths are singletons. Regarding donors, all were healthy bone marrow donors. This chain joins TRBV15 and TRBJ2-1, with 7 bases matching TRBD1. The sample consisted of PBMCs. The sequence was collected from a man aged 25 to 40 in good health and CMV-seronegative. This chain's CDR3 is CATSSNRGVYNEQFF. For the CDR3, the DNA is TGTGCCACCAGCTCCAACAGGGGTGTGTACAATGAGCAGTTCTTC.